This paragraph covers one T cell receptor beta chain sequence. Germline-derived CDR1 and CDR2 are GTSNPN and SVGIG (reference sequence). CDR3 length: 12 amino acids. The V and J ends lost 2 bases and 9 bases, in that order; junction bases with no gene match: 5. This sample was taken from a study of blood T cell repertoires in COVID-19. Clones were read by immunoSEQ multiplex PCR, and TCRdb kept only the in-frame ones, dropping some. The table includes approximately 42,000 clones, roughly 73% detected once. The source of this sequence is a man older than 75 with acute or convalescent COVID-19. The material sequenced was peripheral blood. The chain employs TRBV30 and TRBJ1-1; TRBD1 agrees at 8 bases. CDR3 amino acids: CAWSSGQGKAFF. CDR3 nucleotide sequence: TGTGCCTGGAGTAGTGGACAGGGAAAAGCTTTCTTT.